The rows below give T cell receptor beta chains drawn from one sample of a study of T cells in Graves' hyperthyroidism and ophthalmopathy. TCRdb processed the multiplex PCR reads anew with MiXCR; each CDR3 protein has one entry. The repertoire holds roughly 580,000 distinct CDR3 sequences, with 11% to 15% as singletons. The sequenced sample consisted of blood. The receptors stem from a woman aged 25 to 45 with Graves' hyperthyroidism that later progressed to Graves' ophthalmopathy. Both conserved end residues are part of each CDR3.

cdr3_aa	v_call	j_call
CAWSAPADSGNTIYF	TRBV30	TRBJ1-3
CASSFMDRGPNYEQYF	TRBV5-1	TRBJ2-7
CASTSGWGIDTQYF	TRBV6-2/TRBV6-3	TRBJ2-3
CASTFGDRTQETQYF	TRBV12-3/TRBV12-4	TRBJ2-5
CASSVAGQGAHGYTF	TRBV9	TRBJ1-2
CATRPGQGTQYF	TRBV24-1	TRBJ2-3
CSVVSQYNEKLFF	TRBV29-1	TRBJ1-4
CASSLVALGVQEQFF	TRBV5-1	TRBJ2-1
CAISEGTDEAFF	TRBV10-3	TRBJ1-1
CATDGYEQYF	TRBV30	TRBJ2-7
CASRGGHFGELFF	TRBV27	TRBJ2-2
CASATGGSTDTQYF	TRBV19	TRBJ2-3
CASRLDTFLNGYTF	TRBV2	TRBJ1-2
CASSYASKGQGEYEQYF	TRBV6-5	TRBJ2-7
CASSAPGGGLNAGELFF	TRBV25-1	TRBJ2-2
CASSIAGTSYEQYF	TRBV6-1	TRBJ2-7
CASSQQVNTGELFF	TRBV4-1	TRBJ2-2
CASSLAGEPDTQYF	TRBV7-6	TRBJ2-3
CASSLSRGDYEQYF	TRBV27	TRBJ2-7
CASSVGDGGETQYF	TRBV9	TRBJ2-5
CASSLGDPPSLNIQYF	TRBV3-2	TRBJ2-4
CASSYRGRLKNYGYTF	TRBV6-5	TRBJ1-2
CASRLAGERTGELFF	TRBV5-8	TRBJ2-2
CASSYSAGKLFF	TRBV6-2/TRBV6-3	TRBJ1-4
CASRFPVAGEYTGELFF	TRBV7-8	TRBJ2-2
CSATGASILEAFF	TRBV29-1	TRBJ1-1
CASSYSFLNTEAFF	TRBV6-5	TRBJ1-1
CASRNSRAWGEAFF	TRBV7-9	TRBJ1-1
CASSVAQGREQFF	TRBV9	TRBJ2-1
CASSQGTDGNYGYTF	TRBV3-1	TRBJ1-2
CSAIRLAGGIDTQYF	TRBV20-1	TRBJ2-3
CASQRGGYYEQYF	TRBV6-2/TRBV6-3	TRBJ2-7
CASSWGTAQYF	TRBV7-2	TRBJ2-5
CASSQARGSSYNEQFF	TRBV7-9	TRBJ2-1
CASRPSLSGTSGSGYTGELFF	TRBV19	TRBJ2-2
CAWGTQENTEAFF	TRBV30	TRBJ1-1
CASSRPPGGSYEQYF	TRBV5-5	TRBJ2-7
CASSSGRVDNEQFF	TRBV6-1	TRBJ2-1
CSVSGTEGYGYTF	TRBV29-1	TRBJ1-2
CASRSRTVVSGNTIYF	TRBV28	TRBJ1-3
CASTQEGSPLHF	TRBV12-3/TRBV12-4	TRBJ1-6
CASNGGREWYHTGELFF	TRBV6-2/TRBV6-3	TRBJ2-2
CSVAYGTVKETQYF	TRBV29-1	TRBJ2-5
CASSYGGREQYF	TRBV6-2/TRBV6-3	TRBJ2-7
CASSERAEGGAQETQYF	TRBV2	TRBJ2-5
CASSFDSYNSPLHF	TRBV27	TRBJ1-6
CASSFAGYGYTF	TRBV28	TRBJ1-2
CASSPPNRGGEQYF	TRBV18	TRBJ2-7
CASGSGDRVLPQHF	TRBV12-5	TRBJ1-5
CSASRPDEQYF	TRBV20-1	TRBJ2-7
CASSPGTAGRETQYF	TRBV19	TRBJ2-5